The 5 T cell receptor beta chains in this list originate from one sample, sequenced in a study of shared clonotypes between healthy human individuals. Sequencing was performed with immunoSEQ multiplex PCR; in TCRdb, only in-frame clones are kept and a portion is missing. The sample holds about 2,100,000 clones, just over 90% seen once. CD45RO-negative, CCR7-selected cells formed the naive CD8 fraction, which excluded terminally differentiated effector memory CD45RA+ cells. Sequencing input: naive CD8+ T cells from PBMCs. The receptors come from a man aged 18 to 29 in good health. Some clones in this sample may be carry-over from other donors' samples.

This chain connects TRBV10-1 to TRBJ2-7; 10 nucleotides align to TRBD2. CDR1 and CDR2 from the germline V gene are WNHNN and SYGVQD (reference sequence). Trimming took 0 bases from V and 2 from J; bases not matched to a gene: 4. The CDR3 is made up of 16 amino acids. In DNA form, the CDR3 reads TGCGCCAGCAGTGAGTCCATAGCGGGAGGCGCCTACGAGCAGTACTTC. Its protein is CASSESIAGGAYEQYF.

This clone was observed a single time. The V gene is TRBV28, the J gene TRBJ2-3; TRBD2 might be the D (6 bases). The CDR3 has 16 residues. Germline CDR1 is MDHEN and CDR2 is SYDVKM. The ends were cut back, 5 bases at V and 1 base at J, with 16 bases in the middle. As DNA, the CDR3 is TGTGCCAGCAGTCCCCGGGACTCCCATGGCACAGATACGCAGTATTTT. It yields the protein CASSPRDSHGTDTQYF.

This chain joins TRBV6-1 and TRBJ2-7; maybe TRBD1 (6 bases). Trimming took off 2 bases at V and 6 bases at J, with 14 bases between the two ends. There are 14 residues in the CDR3. Germline-derived CDR1 and CDR2 are MNHNS and SASEGT. Here the CDR3 DNA reads TGTGCCAGCAGTGAAAACAGGGTTCCTCGCGAGCAGTACTTC. Residues: CASSENRVPREQYF.

This rearrangement joins TRBV5-5 to TRBJ2-5, with TRBD2 matching over 8 bases. The CDR3 is made up of 17 amino acids. V shed 1 base, J shed 4 bases, and the junction held 12 bases outside the gene matches. Germline-derived CDR1 and CDR2 are SGHKS and YYEKEE (reference sequence). The chain's CDR3 is CASSLWRSGSERETQYF. As DNA, the CDR3 is TGTGCCAGCAGCTTGTGGCGAAGCGGGAGCGAGAGAGAGACCCAGTACTTC.

The chain is built from TRBV28 and TRBJ2-3, with unresolved D. Germline lookup yields CDR1 MDHEN and CDR2 SYDVKM. The ends were cut back, 5 bases at V and 2 bases at J, with 20 bases in the middle. The length of the CDR3 is 17 residues. DNA of the CDR3: TGTGCCAGCAGTCCCCAGACGCCTTTGATGGACACAGATACGCAGTATTTT. It yields the protein CASSPQTPLMDTDTQYF.